Shown below are 14 T cell receptor beta chains from a single sample sequenced in a study of beta chain features in type 1 diabetes. The sequenced template was cDNA made from the entire isolated RNA. Profiled with immunoSEQ multiplex PCR; TCRdb holds only in-frame clones, not every one. The sample has under 800,000 clones, about a sixth seen once. The sample was naive CD4+ T cells from blood. The source is a man between 18 and 29 years old in good health.

This clone turned up a few times. The V and J genes are TRBV25-1 and TRBJ1-1; D may be TRBD1 (6 bases). Trimming cost V 8 bases and J 3 bases, with 19 bases left between them. Germline-derived CDR1 and CDR2 are MGHDK and SYGVNS. The CDR3 is 15 amino acids. For the CDR3, the DNA is TGTGCCAGCCAGAGCTTGGACAGATTGGACACTGAAGCTTTCTTT. Its translation: CASQSLDRLDTEAFF.

This clone has more than one count but fewer than ten. The rearrangement links TRBV5-1 to TRBJ1-3, with 8 bases that match TRBD1. V gave up 0 bases and J gave up 4 bases; unmatched junction bases: 6. The CDR3 consists of 16 residues. Germline-derived CDR1 and CDR2 are SGHRS and YFSETQ. The CDR3 DNA reads TGCGCCAGCAGCTTGGATGGGACAGGATTCGGAAACACCATATATTTT. It codes for CASSLDGTGFGNTIYF.

This clone was counted only a few times. The rearrangement joins TRBV5-1 to TRBJ2-1; a possible D gene is TRBD2 (6 bases). V shed 4 bases and J shed 5 bases, with 13 bases lying between them. The CDR3 has 14 residues. CDR1 is SGHRS, CDR2 YFSETQ, per germline. The CDR3 loop is CASSPGTWDNEQFF. CDR3 nucleotide sequence: TGCGCCAGCAGCCCGGGGACTTGGGACAATGAGCAGTTCTTC.

This clone was recorded a few times. This chain uses TRBV7-3 with TRBJ2-1; D not resolved. There are 11 residues in the CDR3. V lost 4 bases and J 8 bases, leaving 6 bases between the germline ends. Germline V gene sequence: CDR1 SGHTA, CDR2 FQGTGA. CDR3 region: CASSSGYEQFF. CDR3 DNA: TGTGCCAGCAGCTCCGGGTATGAGCAGTTCTTC.

The V and J genes are TRBV27 and TRBJ2-4; no clear D. Per germline, CDR1 MNHEY and CDR2 SMNVEV (reference sequence). The V gene lost 6 bases and the J gene lost 0 bases, with 6 bases spanning the gap. The CDR3 spans 13 residues. CDR3 loop: CASRKGAKNIQYF. For the CDR3, the DNA is TGTGCCAGCAGGAAGGGAGCCAAAAACATTCAGTACTTC.

The rearrangement links TRBV11-2 to TRBJ1-4; D remains ambiguous. Looked up from germline, CDR1 is SGHAT and CDR2 is FQNNGV. The CDR3 is 15 amino acids. V lost 0 bases, J lost 8 bases, and 13 bases lay in between. The CDR3 protein is CASSLDRRYSEKLFF. Here the CDR3 DNA reads TGTGCCAGCAGCTTAGATCGGAGGTATTCAGAAAAACTGTTTTTT.

This chain joins TRBV4-3 and TRBJ2-7, with a weak D call TRBD2 (5 bases). The CDR3 is 14 amino acids. CDR1 is LGHNA and CDR2 is YSLEER in the germline V gene. The V end was cut by 0 bases, the J end by 6 bases, with 12 bases between. The CDR3 region has the DNA TGCGCCAGCAGCCAAGATCTAGCCGCCCCCGAGCAGTACTTC. It encodes CASSQDLAAPEQYF.

The chain has TRBV19 and TRBJ2-1; D perhaps matches TRBD1 (7 bases). The germline V gene encodes CDR1 LNHDA and CDR2 SQIVND (reference sequence). V shed 9 bases and J shed 5 bases, with 20 bases lying between them. This CDR3 has 15 amino acids. The CDR3 reads CASVQGGLGHNEQFF. The CDR3 DNA reads TGTGCCAGCGTTCAGGGGGGCCTAGGGCACAATGAGCAGTTCTTC.

V and J are TRBV10-3 and TRBJ2-6, with D uncertain. The germline gives CDR1 ENHRY, CDR2 SYGVKD. V shed 6 bases and J shed 1 base, with 7 bases lying between them. There are 14 residues in the CDR3. The CDR3 region has the DNA TGTGCCATCAGCCTTGAATCTGGGGCCAACGTCCTGACTTTC. It encodes CAISLESGANVLTF.

The chain links TRBV6-5 to TRBJ1-2; 8 positions agree with TRBD1. V shed 4 bases and J 14 bases; nucleotides not matched to a gene: 6. The CDR3 length is 11 residues. CDR1 is MNHEY and CDR2 is SVGAGI in the germline V gene. CDR3 DNA: TGTGCCAGCAGTTCCAGACAGGGGAGTACCTTC. Protein sequence: CASSSRQGSTF.

This clone was detected a few times. The rearrangement links TRBV2 to TRBJ1-1; D unclear. V was trimmed by 8 bases and J by 3 bases, leaving 10 bases between them. The CDR3 is made up of 12 amino acids. CDR1 SNHLY and CDR2 FYNNEI come from the germline V gene. The CDR3 DNA is TGTGCCAGCCACCGCCAGGACACTGAAGCTTTCTTT. Translated, it gives CASHRQDTEAFF.

The table lists this clone with a count of one. This CDR3 is also generated by other DNA sequences in the sample. The chain combines TRBV9 with TRBJ2-3; unclear D gene. Germline V lookup: CDR1 SGDLS, CDR2 YYNGEE. The CDR3 runs to 13 residues. V shed 0 bases and J shed 1 base, with 3 bases lying between them. The DNA for the CDR3 is TGTGCCAGCAGCGTAGTTGGCACAGATACGCAGTATTTT. It translates to CASSVVGTDTQYF.

This clone was observed a handful of times. The rearrangement links TRBV6-5 to TRBJ1-3; TRBD1 matches at 7 bases. Germline-derived CDR1 and CDR2 are MNHEY and SVGAGI. The CDR3 has 14 residues. V was clipped by 5 bases and J by 4 bases; unmatched bases: 5. The CDR3 protein is CASSATGYGNTIYF. The CDR3 DNA reads TGTGCCAGCAGTGCGACAGGGTACGGAAACACCATATATTTT.

Written as DNA, the CDR3 is TGCGCCAGCAGCCAAGGGACAGGGGCCAATCAGCCCCAGCATTTT. Translating gives CASSQGTGANQPQHF. The V call is TRBV4-3, the J call TRBJ1-5; 9 bases map to TRBD1. The CDR3 consists of 15 residues. The V and J ends lost 1 base and 3 bases, in that order; junction bases with no gene match: 1. Germline V gives CDR1 LGHNA, CDR2 YSLEER.